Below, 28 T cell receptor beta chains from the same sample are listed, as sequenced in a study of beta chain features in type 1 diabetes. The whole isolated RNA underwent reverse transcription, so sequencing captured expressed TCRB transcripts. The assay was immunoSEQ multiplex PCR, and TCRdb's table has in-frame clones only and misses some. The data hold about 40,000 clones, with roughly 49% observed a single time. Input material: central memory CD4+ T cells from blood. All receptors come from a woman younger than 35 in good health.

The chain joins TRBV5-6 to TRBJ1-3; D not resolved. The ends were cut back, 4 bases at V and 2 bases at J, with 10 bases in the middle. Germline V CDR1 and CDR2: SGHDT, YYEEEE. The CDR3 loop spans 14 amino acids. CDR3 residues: CASSTLRAGNTIYF. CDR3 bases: TGTGCCAGCAGCACCCTGAGGGCTGGAAACACCATATATTTT.

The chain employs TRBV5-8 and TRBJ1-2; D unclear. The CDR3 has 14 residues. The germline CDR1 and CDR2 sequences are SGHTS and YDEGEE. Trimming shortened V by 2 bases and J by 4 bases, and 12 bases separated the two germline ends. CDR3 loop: CASSFYGILYGYTF. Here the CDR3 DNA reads TGTGCCAGCAGCTTTTACGGGATACTCTATGGCTACACCTTC.

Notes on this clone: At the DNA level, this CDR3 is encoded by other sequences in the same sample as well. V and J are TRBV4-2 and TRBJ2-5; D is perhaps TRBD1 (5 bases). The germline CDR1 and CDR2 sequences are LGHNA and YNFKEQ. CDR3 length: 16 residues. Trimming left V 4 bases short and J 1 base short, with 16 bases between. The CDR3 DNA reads TGTGCCAGCAGCCCCCAGGGCGCTGCGGTCCAAGAGACCCAGTACTTC. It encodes CASSPQGAAVQETQYF.

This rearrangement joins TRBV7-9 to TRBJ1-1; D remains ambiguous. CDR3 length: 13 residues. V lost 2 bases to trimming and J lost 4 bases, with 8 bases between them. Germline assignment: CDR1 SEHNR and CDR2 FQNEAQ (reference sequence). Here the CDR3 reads CASSLISGTEAFF. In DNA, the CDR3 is TGTGCCAGCAGCTTAATATCAGGCACTGAAGCTTTCTTT. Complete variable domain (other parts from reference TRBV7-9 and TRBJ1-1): DTGVSQNPRHKITKRGQNVTFRCDPISEHNRLYWYRQTLGQGPEFLTYFQNEAQLEKSRLLSDRFSAERPKGSFSTLEIQRTEQGDSAMYLCASSLISGTEAFFGQGTRLTVV.

The DNA of the CDR3 is TGTGCCAGCAGTGAATTCTCCAGGCTGAACACTGAAGCTTTCTTT. Protein sequence: CASSEFSRLNTEAFF. The V gene is TRBV6-1, the J gene TRBJ1-1; D gene ambiguous. CDR1 and CDR2 from the germline V gene are MNHNS and SASEGT. Trimming removed 2 bases at V and 0 bases at J, with 10 bases between. The CDR3 is 15 residues long.

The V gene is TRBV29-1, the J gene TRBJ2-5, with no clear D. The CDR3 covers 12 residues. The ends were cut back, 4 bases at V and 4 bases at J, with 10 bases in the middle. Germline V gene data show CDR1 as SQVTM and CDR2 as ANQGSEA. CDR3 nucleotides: TGCAGCGTTGCGGAGAGCCGAGAGACCCAGTACTTC. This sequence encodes CSVAESRETQYF. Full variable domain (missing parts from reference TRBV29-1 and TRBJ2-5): SAVISQKPSRDICQRGTSLTIQCQVDSQVTMMFWYRQQPGQSLTLIATANQGSEATYESGFVIDKFPISRPNLTFSTLTVSNMSPEDSSIYLCSVAESRETQYFGPGTRLLVL.

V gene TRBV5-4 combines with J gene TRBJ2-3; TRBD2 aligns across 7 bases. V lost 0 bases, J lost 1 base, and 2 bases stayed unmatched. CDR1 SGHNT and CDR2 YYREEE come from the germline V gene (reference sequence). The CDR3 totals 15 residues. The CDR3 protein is CASSLVGGGTDTQYF. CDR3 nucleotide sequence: TGTGCCAGCAGCTTGGTGGGAGGGGGCACAGATACGCAGTATTTT.

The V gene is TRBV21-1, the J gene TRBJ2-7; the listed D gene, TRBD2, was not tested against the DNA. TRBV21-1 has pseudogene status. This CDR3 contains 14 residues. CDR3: CASLAGRVFYEQYF. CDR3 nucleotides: TGTGCCAGCCTAGCGGGTCGGGTTTTCTACGAGCAGTACTTC.

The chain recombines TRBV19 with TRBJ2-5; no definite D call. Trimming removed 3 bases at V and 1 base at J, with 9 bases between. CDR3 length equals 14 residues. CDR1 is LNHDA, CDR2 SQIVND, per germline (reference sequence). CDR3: CASSMKLLQETQYF. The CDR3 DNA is TGTGCCAGTAGTATGAAACTCCTCCAAGAGACCCAGTACTTC.

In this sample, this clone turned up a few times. CDR3 in amino acids: CSIYRLDPADTQYF. For the CDR3, the DNA is TGCAGCATTTATCGACTAGACCCGGCAGATACGCAGTATTTT. V gene TRBV29-1 combines with J gene TRBJ2-3, with D possibly TRBD2 on 6 matching bases. The CDR3 is made up of 14 amino acids. Germline lookup yields CDR1 SQVTM and CDR2 ANQGSEA. Trimming took off 8 bases at V and 4 bases at J, with 19 bases between the two ends.

As DNA, the CDR3 is TGTGCCAGCTGGAATACAGGGGGATCTGGAAACACCATATATTTT. Translating gives CASWNTGGSGNTIYF. The chain combines TRBV27 with TRBJ1-3; 8 nucleotides match TRBD1. The V gene end was trimmed by 8 bases and the J gene end by 1 base; junction bases not matched to a gene: 7. Germline loops: CDR1 MNHEY, CDR2 SMNVEV (reference sequence). The CDR3 is 15 residues long.

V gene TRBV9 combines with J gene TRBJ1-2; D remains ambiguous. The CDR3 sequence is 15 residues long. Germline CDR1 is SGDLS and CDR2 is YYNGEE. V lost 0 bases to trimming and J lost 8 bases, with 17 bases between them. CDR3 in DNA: TGTGCCAGCAGCGTAGAAGTGGCAGCCCGGGAGGGCTACACCTTC. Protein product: CASSVEVAAREGYTF.

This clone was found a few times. The CDR3 here is CASRLAGGINEQFF. CDR3 bases: TGTGCCAGTAGACTAGCGGGAGGAATCAATGAGCAGTTCTTC. V is TRBV19 and J is TRBJ2-1, with 12 nucleotides matching TRBD2. The CDR3 contains 14 residues. Unmatched junction bases numbered 3, after V lost 6 bases and J lost 6 bases. Germline lookup yields CDR1 LNHDA and CDR2 SQIVND (reference sequence).

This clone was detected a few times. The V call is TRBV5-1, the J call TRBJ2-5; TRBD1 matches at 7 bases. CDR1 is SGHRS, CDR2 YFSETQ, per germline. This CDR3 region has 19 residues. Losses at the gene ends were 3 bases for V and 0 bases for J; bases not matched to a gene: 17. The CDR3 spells CASSSRGGLASKDQETQYF. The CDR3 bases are TGCGCCAGCAGCTCCCGAGGGGGCCTAGCCTCAAAAGACCAAGAGACCCAGTACTTC.

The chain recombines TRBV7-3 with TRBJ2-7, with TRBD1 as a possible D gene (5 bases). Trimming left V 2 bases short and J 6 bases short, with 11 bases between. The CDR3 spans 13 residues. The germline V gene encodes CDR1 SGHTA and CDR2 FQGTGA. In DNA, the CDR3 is TGTGCCAGCAGCTTAGGGCAGGGTGGCGAGCAGTACTTC. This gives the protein CASSLGQGGEQYF.

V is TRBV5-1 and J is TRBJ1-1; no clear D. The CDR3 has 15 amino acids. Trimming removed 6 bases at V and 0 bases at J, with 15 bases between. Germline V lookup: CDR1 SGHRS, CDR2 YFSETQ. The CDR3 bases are TGCGCCAGCACGCCACTTTCTCGATTGAACACTGAAGCTTTCTTT. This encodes CASTPLSRLNTEAFF.

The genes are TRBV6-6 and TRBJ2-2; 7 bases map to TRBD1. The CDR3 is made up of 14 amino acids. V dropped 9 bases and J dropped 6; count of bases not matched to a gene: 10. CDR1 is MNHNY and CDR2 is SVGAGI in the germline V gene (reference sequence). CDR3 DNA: TGTGCCAGTTCCCAAACAGGGGCTCCCGGGGAGCTGTTTTTT. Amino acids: CASSQTGAPGELFF.

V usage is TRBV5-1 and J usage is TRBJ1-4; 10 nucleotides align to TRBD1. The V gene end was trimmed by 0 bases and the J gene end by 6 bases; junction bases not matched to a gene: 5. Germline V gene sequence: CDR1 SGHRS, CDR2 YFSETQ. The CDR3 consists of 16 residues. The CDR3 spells CASSLAGTGVYEKLFF. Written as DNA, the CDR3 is TGCGCCAGCAGCTTGGCCGGGACAGGGGTTTATGAAAAACTGTTTTTT.

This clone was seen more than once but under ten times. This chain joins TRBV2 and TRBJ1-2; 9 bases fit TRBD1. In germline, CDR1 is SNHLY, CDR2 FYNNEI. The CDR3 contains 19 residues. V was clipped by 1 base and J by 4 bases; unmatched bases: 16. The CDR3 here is CASSEVRGGNRGLGYGYTF. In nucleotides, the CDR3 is TGTGCCAGCAGTGAAGTTAGGGGCGGAAACAGGGGGCTGGGCTATGGCTACACCTTC.

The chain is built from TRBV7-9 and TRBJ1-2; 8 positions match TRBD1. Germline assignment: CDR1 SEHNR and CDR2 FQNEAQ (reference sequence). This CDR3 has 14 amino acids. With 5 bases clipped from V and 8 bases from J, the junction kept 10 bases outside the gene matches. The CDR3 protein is CASSKGQGQGGYTF. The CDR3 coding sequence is TGTGCCAGCAGCAAAGGACAGGGTCAAGGCGGCTACACCTTC.

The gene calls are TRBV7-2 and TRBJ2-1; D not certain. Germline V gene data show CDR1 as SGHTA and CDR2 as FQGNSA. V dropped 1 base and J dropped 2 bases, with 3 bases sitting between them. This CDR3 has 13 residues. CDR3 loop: CASSLEPYNEQFF. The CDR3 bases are TGTGCCAGCAGCTTAGAGCCCTACAATGAGCAGTTCTTC.

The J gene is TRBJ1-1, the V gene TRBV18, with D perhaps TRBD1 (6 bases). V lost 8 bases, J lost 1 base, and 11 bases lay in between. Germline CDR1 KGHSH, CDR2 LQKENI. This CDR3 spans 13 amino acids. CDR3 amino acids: CASRQGTNTEAFF. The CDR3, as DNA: TGTGCCAGCCGTCAGGGGACGAACACTGAAGCTTTCTTT.

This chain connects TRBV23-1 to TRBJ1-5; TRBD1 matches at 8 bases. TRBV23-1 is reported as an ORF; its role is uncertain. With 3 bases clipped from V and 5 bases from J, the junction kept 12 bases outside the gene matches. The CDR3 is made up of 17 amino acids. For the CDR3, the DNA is TGCGCCAGCAGTCACCCGGGGGGCAGGGGGCGGGATCAGCCCCAGCATTTT. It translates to CASSHPGGRGRDQPQHF.

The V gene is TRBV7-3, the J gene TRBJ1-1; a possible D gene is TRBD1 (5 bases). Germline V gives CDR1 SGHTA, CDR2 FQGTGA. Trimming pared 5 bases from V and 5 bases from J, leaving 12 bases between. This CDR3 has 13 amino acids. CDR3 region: CASSLTDRTEAFF. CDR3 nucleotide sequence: TGTGCCAGCAGCCTTACCGACAGAACTGAAGCTTTCTTT.

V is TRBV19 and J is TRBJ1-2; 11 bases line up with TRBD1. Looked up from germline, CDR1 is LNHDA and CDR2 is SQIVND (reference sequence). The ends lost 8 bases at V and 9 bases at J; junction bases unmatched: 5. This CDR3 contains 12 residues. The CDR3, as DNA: TGTGCCAGTGGGGGACAGGGGGGAAGCTACACCTTC. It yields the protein CASGGQGGSYTF.

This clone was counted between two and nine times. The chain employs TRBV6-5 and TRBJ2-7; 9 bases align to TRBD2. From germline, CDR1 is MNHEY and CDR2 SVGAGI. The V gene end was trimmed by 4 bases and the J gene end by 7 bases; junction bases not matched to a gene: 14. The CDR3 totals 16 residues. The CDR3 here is CASSSTGGRAPEEQYF. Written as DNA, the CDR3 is TGTGCCAGCAGTTCCACAGGCGGGAGGGCCCCTGAGGAGCAGTACTTC.

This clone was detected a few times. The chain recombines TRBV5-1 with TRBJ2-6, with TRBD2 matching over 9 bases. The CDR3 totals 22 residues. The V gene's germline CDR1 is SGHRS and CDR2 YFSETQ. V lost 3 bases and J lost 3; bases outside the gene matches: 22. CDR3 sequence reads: CASSSPTIELASGTIGANVLTF. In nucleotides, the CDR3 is TGCGCCAGCAGCTCACCGACTATCGAGCTGGCTAGCGGGACTATTGGGGCCAACGTCCTGACTTTC.

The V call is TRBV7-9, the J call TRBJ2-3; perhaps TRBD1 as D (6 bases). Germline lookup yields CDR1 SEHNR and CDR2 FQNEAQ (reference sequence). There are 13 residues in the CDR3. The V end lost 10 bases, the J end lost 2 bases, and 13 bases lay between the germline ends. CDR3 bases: TGTGCCACCCGACAGGATTACACAGATACGCAGTATTTT. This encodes CATRQDYTDTQYF.